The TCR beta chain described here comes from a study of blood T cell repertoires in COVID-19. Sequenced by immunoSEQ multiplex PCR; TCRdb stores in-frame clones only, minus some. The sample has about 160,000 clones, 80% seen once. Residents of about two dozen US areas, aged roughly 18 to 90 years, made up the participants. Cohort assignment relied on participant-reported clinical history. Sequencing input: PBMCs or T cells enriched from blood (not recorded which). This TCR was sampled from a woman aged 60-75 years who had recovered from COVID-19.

CDR3 in amino acids: CASSLQGAGYTF. CDR3 bases: TGTGCCAGCAGTTTACAGGGGGCCGGCTACACCTTC. V usage is TRBV12-3 or TRBV12-4 and J usage is TRBJ1-2; 8 nucleotides agree with TRBD1. CDR3 length: 12 amino acids. J lost 8 bases, V lost 2 bases, and 1 base had no gene match.